This T cell receptor (beta chain) was profiled in a study of post-analysis software for immune sequencing data. Notes on the study in general: Normalized Chao1 diversity was significantly reduced in patients versus controls. TRBV5-6, TRBV5-1 and TRBV20-1 belonged to a set of five TRBV segments that were more frequent in patients than controls.

Details on this clonotype: Its target is unknown.

The CDR3 is made up of 16 amino acids. Germline lookup yields CDR1 SEHNR and CDR2 FQNEAQ (reference sequence). Trimming took 4 bases from V and 2 from J, leaving 17 bases between them. cDNA libraries of TCR beta carried unique molecular identifiers. In TCRdb, the PCR reads were re-called with MiXCR into one record per CDR3 protein. The table lists about 760,000 distinct CDR3 sequences, 25% to 30% of them singletons, with around 0.56% in the top ten. The sequenced sample was blood. V usage is TRBV7-9 and J usage is TRBJ2-5, with D hard to call. The receptor's source is a girl aged 10 to 17 with multiple sclerosis. The CDR3: CASSSTDPQGQETQYF. CDR3 DNA: TGTGCCAGCAGCTCCACGGACCCCCAAGGGCAAGAGACCCAGTACTTC.